This T cell receptor beta chain was observed in a study of graft-versus-host responses after intestinal transplantation. On the study more broadly: Recipients were given multivisceral, liver-intestinal, or isolated intestinal transplants. Every one of the recipients received anti-thymocyte globulin induction and afterwards took tacrolimus and steroids for around 3 years. Study-level findings and limits: Early after transplant, HvG clones declined as circulating GvH clones peaked. In recipient marrow, GvH clones were found, and some appeared first in ileum or blood.

Sequenced by immunoSEQ multiplex PCR; TCRdb stores in-frame clones only, minus some. The repertoire holds tens of thousands of clones, with around 80% as singletons. Graft-derived tissue was subjected to processing to liberate intraepithelial and lamina propria lymphocytes. This clone has only a few counts. What it recognizes is unknown. This CDR3 spans 13 amino acids. Germline-derived CDR1 and CDR2 are SEHNR and FQNEAQ (reference sequence). V was cut by 1 base and J by 3 bases, with 7 bases left in between. V usage is TRBV7-9 and J usage is TRBJ2-7; D is ambiguous. This TCR came from a human patient who received an intestinal transplant, so some T cells may come from the graft donor. The sample in question was ileum tissue, obtained 98 days after intestinal transplantation. The CDR3 sequence is CASSLDPVYEQYF. For the CDR3, the DNA is TGTGCCAGCAGCTTAGACCCGGTCTACGAGCAGTACTTC.